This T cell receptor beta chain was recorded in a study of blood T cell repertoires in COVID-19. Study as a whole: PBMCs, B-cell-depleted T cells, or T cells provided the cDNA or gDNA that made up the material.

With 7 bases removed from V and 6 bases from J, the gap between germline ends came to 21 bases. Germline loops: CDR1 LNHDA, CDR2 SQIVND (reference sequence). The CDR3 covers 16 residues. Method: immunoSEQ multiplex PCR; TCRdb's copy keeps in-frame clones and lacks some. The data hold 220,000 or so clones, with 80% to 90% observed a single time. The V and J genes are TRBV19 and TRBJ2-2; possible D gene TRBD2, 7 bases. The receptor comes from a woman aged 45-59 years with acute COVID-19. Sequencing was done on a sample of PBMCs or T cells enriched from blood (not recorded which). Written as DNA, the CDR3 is TGTGCCAGTACGGTTGGCGGGGGCAGGGCAGCCGGGGAGCTGTTTTTT. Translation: CASTVGGGRAAGELFF. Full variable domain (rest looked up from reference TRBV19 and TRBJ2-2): DGGITQSPKYLFRKEGQNVTLSCEQNLNHDAMYWYRQDPGQGLRLIYYSQIVNDFQKGDIAEGYSVSREKKESFPLTVTSAQKNPTAFYLCASTVGGGRAAGELFFGEGSRLTVL.